This T cell receptor beta chain was captured in a study of early stage breast cancer tumors (dated by TCRdb to the late 2010s). Background on the whole study: Of the approximately 15 invasive breast tumors, about a dozen were found to be estrogen receptor-positive, progesterone receptor-positive and HER2-negative. About 65% of the 12 ER+/PR+/HER2- tumors were invasive ductal carcinomas, while the other four were invasive lobular carcinomas. The average read coverage per sample was approximately 9.8-fold. The samples as a whole yielded approximately 3,000,000 detected templates, corresponding to over a million unique clonotypes. What the study reported, not specific to this receptor: Chain pairing and functional markers such as CD4, CD8 and FOXP3 were missed by bulk genomic DNA sequencing of unsorted cells. Greater similarity was observed between blood and normal breast repertoires than between blood and tumor repertoires, and tumor was distinguished from normal in most of the 16 patients when each tissue was compared with blood. Because the cohort was small, a breakdown by tumor subtype could not be done. Enriched TCRB sequences shared across patients were mostly commonly generated sequences, unlikely to play an important role in the tumor microenvironment. Compared with adjacent normal breast tissue, tumors had higher clonality and 2 to 3-fold greater T cell density.

Dicing about 17-50 mg of tumor tissue typically produced more than 3 ug of DNA. The study profiled bulk TCR beta-chain repertoires in matched peripheral blood, tumor and adjacent normal breast tissue taken from approximately 15 patients with early-stage breast cancer. Once resection was done, tumor tissue identified by eye was cut out and put into prechilled RNAlater. A TissueLyser II was used to homogenize diced tumor tissue (roughly 20-55 mg) in RLTplus buffer containing beta-mercaptoethanol and antifoaming agent. The Qiagen AllPrep DNA/RNA Mini kit was used to extract genomic DNA. Every sample was amplified as two independent genomic DNA replicates, using approximately 0.54 ug for blood and roughly 1.4 ug for tumor or normal breast. Following the manufacturer's instructions, the ImmunoSeq Intro kit was used to carry out TCRB sequencing on genomic DNA. The multiplex PCR ran for 25 to 40 cycles using proprietary primers and spike-in control sequences for absolute quantification. Single-end 150-bp reads were used to sequence an 87-bp fragment covering the CDR3 and the flanking V and J genes. Seven samples, each with two replicates, were multiplexed per lane of an Illumina MiSeq using version 3.0 chemistry. In the source study's methods: The vendor's proprietary pipeline handled the raw data processing, merging both replicates into a single result for each sample. A clonotype was defined as productive rearrangements that share the same V-gene family, CDR3 amino acid sequence and J-gene segment. Clonality was calculated as 1 minus the normalized Shannon entropy (Pielou evenness) of TCRB abundances. To estimate T cell density, the total number of templates was divided by the input cell count, which was inferred from how much DNA went in. Recon was used with default parameters to estimate total repertoire diversity and clonality. Clonotypes with over 0.1% abundance in tumor and at least 32-fold higher abundance in tumor than in normal breast were defined as tumor-enriched. In TCRdb, the immuneACCESS table is reduced to in-frame sequences with V and J assigned. These tables do not hold every clone; where another copy was compared, an unresolved V gene accounts for under half, and the others remain unexplained. The D gene and trimming were derived from the DNA, and the V and J assignments and clone size from that table. Within this sample are 9,500 to 11,000 clones, with approximately 72% of them counted one time only. The ten biggest clones cover more than 11% of the sample.

For this clone: The target of this receptor is not known. No per-base quality is available; no much larger clone lies one base away.

Relative to germline, V is 7 bases shorter and J is 4 bases shorter, with 16 bases between their ends. From a lookup of the germline V gene, CDR1 and CDR2 are LGHNT and FRNRAP. The CDR3, cysteine through phenylalanine, is 14 amino acids long. Just CDR3 DNA is preserved here, 42 bases in frame from base 1. The sample taken for sequencing was breast tumor tissue. This chain joins TRBV12-5 to TRBJ1-1; too little of a D gene remains to name it. This sequence was found in a person aged 70 to 85 with breast cancer. This receptor has the CDR3 CASALGVTGTEAFF. The nucleotides are TGTGCTAGTGCCCTGGGTGTAACGGGCACTGAAGCTTTCTTT.